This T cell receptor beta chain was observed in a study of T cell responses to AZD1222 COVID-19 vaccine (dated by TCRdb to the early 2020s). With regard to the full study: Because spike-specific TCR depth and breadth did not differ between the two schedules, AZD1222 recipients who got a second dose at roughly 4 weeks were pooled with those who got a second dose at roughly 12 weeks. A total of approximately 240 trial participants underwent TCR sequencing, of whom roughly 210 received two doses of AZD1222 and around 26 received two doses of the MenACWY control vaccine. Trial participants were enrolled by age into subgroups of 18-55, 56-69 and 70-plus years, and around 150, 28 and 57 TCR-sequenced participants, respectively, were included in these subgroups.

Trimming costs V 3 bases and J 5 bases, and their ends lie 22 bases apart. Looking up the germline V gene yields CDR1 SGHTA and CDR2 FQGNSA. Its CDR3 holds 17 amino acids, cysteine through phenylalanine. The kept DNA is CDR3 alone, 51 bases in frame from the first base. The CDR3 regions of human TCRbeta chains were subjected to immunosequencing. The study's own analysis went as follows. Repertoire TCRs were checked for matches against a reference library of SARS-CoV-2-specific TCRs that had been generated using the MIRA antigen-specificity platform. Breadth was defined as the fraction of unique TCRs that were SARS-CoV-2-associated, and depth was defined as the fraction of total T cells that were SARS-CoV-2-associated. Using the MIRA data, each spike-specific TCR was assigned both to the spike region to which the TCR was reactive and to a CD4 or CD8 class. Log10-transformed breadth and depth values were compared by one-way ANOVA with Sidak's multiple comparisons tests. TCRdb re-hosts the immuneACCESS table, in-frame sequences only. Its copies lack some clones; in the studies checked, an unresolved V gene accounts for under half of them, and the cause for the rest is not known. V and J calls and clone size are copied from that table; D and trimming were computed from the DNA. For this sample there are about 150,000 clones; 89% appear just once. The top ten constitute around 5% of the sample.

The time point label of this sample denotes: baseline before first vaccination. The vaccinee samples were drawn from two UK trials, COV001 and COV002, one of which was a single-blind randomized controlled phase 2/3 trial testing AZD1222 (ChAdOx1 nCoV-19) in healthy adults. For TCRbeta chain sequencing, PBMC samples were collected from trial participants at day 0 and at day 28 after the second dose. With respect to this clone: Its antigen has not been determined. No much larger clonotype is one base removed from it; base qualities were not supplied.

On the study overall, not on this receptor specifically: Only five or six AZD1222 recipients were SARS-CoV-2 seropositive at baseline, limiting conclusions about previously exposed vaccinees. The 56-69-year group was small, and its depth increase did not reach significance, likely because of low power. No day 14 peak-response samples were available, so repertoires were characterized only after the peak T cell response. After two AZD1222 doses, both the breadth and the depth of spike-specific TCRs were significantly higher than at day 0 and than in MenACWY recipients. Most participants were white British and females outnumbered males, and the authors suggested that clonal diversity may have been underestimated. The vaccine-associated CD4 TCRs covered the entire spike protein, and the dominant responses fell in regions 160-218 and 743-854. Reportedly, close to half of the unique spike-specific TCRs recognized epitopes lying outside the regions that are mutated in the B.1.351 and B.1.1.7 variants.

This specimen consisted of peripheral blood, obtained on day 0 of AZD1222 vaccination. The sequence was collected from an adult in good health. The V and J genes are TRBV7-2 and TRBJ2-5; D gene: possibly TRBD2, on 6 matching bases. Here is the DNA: TGTGCCAGCAGCTTTGTCCGGGGGAGCCCACCTTCGGAGACCCAGTACTTC. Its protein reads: CASSFVRGSPPSETQYF.